This entry describes one TCR beta chain. CDR3 length: 13 amino acids. Trimming removed 1 base from V and 8 bases from J; junction bases left unmatched: 3. Germline-derived CDR1 and CDR2 are MGHRA and YSYEKL. An expanded emulsion RT-PCR with primers for all TCR V genes paired CD8+ T cell chains. These data originate in a study of T cell repertoires in breast cancer. Unpaired genes were suppressed by blocking oligonucleotides during a second nested PCR. MiXCR was run by TCRdb on the emulsion pairing reads, yielding one entry per CDR3 protein. The sample has about 40,000 distinct CDR3 sequences, 45% to 55% seen once.

The TCR sequence derives from a pool of human donors with breast cancer or a healthy control (not recorded which). Sequencing was performed on CD8+ T cells. The rearrangement joins TRBV4-1 to TRBJ2-3; 7 bases are a match to TRBD2. CDR3 DNA sequence: TGCGCCAGCAGCCAAGCCGGGGAGGGTACGCAGTATTTT. Translating it yields CASSQAGEGTQYF.